This T cell receptor (beta chain) originates from a study of blood T cell repertoires in COVID-19. Study background: Samples taken during acute and convalescent COVID-19 were collected in the United States, Italy and Spain. The analysed material was cDNA or gDNA that came from T cells, B-cell-depleted T cells, or PBMCs.

Original data processing: Quantification of nucleated cells was approximated via reference gene primer amplification. This table comes from immunoSEQ multiplex PCR, and its TCRdb copy is limited to in-frame clones, with some not included. That table furnishes V, J and clone size, whereas the DNA furnished D and trimming. The table lists around 260,000 clones, about 90% of them singletons. The CDR3 consists of 13 residues. Germline lookup yields CDR1 PRHDT and CDR2 FYEKMQ (reference sequence). V dropped 5 bases and J dropped 4 bases, with 10 bases sitting between them. The receptor's source is a woman in her forties who had recovered from COVID-19. The chain carries TRBV13 and TRBJ2-3, with D hard to call. Input material: peripheral blood. The CDR3 DNA reads as TGTGCCAGCAGCACACCACCCCCAGATACGCAGTATTTT. Its translation: CASSTPPPDTQYF.